The next 2 T cell receptor beta chains were all read from a single sample in a study of control samples from healthy donors and cancer patients. Assay used: immunoSEQ multiplex PCR; TCRdb lists only in-frame clones, some missing. The repertoire holds around 86,000 clones, roughly 89% seen once, with over 1.5% in the top ten. Material for sequencing was PBMCs. Receptors were obtained from a woman in her sixties or seventies with head and neck cancer.

The J gene is TRBJ2-5, the V gene TRBV5-4; 7 bases are shared with TRBD1. The ends lost 5 bases at V and 2 bases at J; junction bases unmatched: 3. Germline lookup yields CDR1 SGHNT and CDR2 YYREEE (reference sequence). This CDR3 region has 13 residues. This chain's CDR3 is CASSDRAQETQYF. In nucleotides, the CDR3 is TGTGCCAGCAGTGACAGGGCGCAAGAGACCCAGTACTTC.

The chain recombines TRBV7-9 with TRBJ2-3, with D perhaps matching TRBD2 (6 bases). This CDR3 contains 16 residues. V was clipped by 1 base and J by 3 bases, with 14 bases between them. Germline-derived CDR1 and CDR2 are SEHNR and FQNEAQ (reference sequence). Here the CDR3 DNA reads TGTGCCAGCAGCTTAGAGGGACTGCGGATAACAGATACGCAGTATTTT. Its translation is CASSLEGLRITDTQYF.